The next 9 T cell receptor beta chains were all read from a single sample in a study of blood T cell repertoires in COVID-19. TCRdb's copy holds only in-frame clones and misses some; the assay was immunoSEQ multiplex PCR. The repertoire holds about 230,000 clones, with 75% to 90% as singletons. Sequenced input: peripheral blood. Receptors were obtained from a woman in her seventies with active or convalescent COVID-19.

This chain connects TRBV3-1 (or the pseudogene TRBV3-2) to TRBJ1-6, with 7 bases lining up with TRBD1. J gave up 5 bases and V 5 bases, and 3 bases lay outside the gene matches. The CDR3 contains 14 residues. Per germline, CDR1 LGHDT and CDR2 YNNKEL (reference sequence). CDR3 sequence (DNA): TGTGCCAGCAGCTGGGACAGACATAATTCACCCCTCCACTTT. This translates into CASSWDRHNSPLHF.

This clone was seen a few times. The chain carries TRBV5-1 and TRBJ2-7; the match to TRBD2 covers 10 bases. This CDR3 spans 16 amino acids. Unmatched junction bases numbered 14, after V lost 4 bases and J lost 7 bases. Germline V gene data show CDR1 as SGHRS and CDR2 as YFSETQ. DNA for the CDR3: TGCGCCAGCAGCAAAGACTCTAGCGGGGGCCGCCTGGAGCAGTACTTC. It codes for CASSKDSSGGRLEQYF.

This clone was observed a single time. The chain is built from TRBV19 and TRBJ1-2, with TRBD1 matching over 9 bases. CDR1 is LNHDA and CDR2 is SQIVND in the germline V gene (reference sequence). The CDR3 extends over 15 amino acids. The ends lost 4 bases at V and 4 bases at J; junction bases unmatched: 7. The CDR3 loop reads CASSTHRGQGYGYTF. The CDR3 nucleotides are TGTGCCAGTAGTACCCACAGGGGGCAGGGCTATGGCTACACCTTC. Full variable domain (rest looked up from reference TRBV19 and TRBJ1-2): DGGITQSPKYLFRKEGQNVTLSCEQNLNHDAMYWYRQDPGQGLRLIYYSQIVNDFQKGDIAEGYSVSREKKESFPLTVTSAQKNPTAFYLCASSTHRGQGYGYTFGSGTRLTVV.

The chain recombines TRBV6-5 with TRBJ2-7; D call uncertain. The CDR3 has 13 amino acids. Germline assignment: CDR1 MNHEY and CDR2 SVGAGI. V was pared by 2 bases and J by 6 bases, with 11 bases between. This CDR3 is CASSYVGSGEQYF. The CDR3 coding sequence is TGTGCCAGCAGTTACGTAGGTTCGGGCGAGCAGTACTTC.

The table lists this clone with a count of one. The chain carries TRBV14 and TRBJ1-1; D is perhaps TRBD1 (5 bases). This CDR3 comprises 13 residues. Germline CDR1 and CDR2: SGHDN and FVKESK. Trimming left V 1 base short and J 11 bases short, with 14 bases between. Written as DNA, the CDR3 is TGTGCCAGCAGCCAAGTTACCAGGGTGGCGGCTTTCTTT. The encoded protein is CASSQVTRVAAFF.

Turning to this clone: Sequence at one end of the junction differs from germline and may be a read error. The chain links TRBV18 to TRBJ2-5, with 7 bases fitting TRBD1. Germline V gene sequence: CDR1 KGHSH, CDR2 LQKENI. The CDR3 loop spans 14 amino acids. In DNA, the CDR3 is TGTGCCAGCTCGCCGACAGGGAACCACGAGACCCAGTACTTC. It yields the protein CASSPTGNHETQYF.

This clone was detected a few times. V usage is TRBV19 and J usage is TRBJ1-2, with D possibly matching TRBD1 (6 bases). V shed 8 bases and J shed 0 bases, with 13 bases lying between them. This CDR3 has 14 amino acids. Germline V gene lookup returns CDR1 LNHDA and CDR2 SQIVND (reference sequence). The CDR3 bases are TGTGCCAGTGCGCGGGGGGCTACTAACTATGGCTACACCTTC. It is translated as CASARGATNYGYTF.

This chain joins TRBV29-1 and TRBJ1-1, with D possibly matching TRBD1 (5 bases). The CDR3 runs to 11 residues. Germline-derived CDR1 and CDR2 are SQVTM and ANQGSEA. V lost 8 bases and J lost 4, with 11 bases in between. DNA of the CDR3: TGCAGCCTTTGGAGGGGCACTGAAGCTTTCTTT. It encodes CSLWRGTEAFF.

This chain joins TRBV7-9 and TRBJ1-2; tentative D call: TRBD1 (5 bases). V was clipped by 4 bases and J by 3 bases, with 9 bases between them. CDR3 size: 13 residues. Germline CDR1 is SEHNR and CDR2 is FQNEAQ (reference sequence). The chain's CDR3 is CASSYGQDYGYTF. The DNA of the CDR3 is TGTGCCAGCAGCTACGGACAAGACTATGGCTACACCTTC.